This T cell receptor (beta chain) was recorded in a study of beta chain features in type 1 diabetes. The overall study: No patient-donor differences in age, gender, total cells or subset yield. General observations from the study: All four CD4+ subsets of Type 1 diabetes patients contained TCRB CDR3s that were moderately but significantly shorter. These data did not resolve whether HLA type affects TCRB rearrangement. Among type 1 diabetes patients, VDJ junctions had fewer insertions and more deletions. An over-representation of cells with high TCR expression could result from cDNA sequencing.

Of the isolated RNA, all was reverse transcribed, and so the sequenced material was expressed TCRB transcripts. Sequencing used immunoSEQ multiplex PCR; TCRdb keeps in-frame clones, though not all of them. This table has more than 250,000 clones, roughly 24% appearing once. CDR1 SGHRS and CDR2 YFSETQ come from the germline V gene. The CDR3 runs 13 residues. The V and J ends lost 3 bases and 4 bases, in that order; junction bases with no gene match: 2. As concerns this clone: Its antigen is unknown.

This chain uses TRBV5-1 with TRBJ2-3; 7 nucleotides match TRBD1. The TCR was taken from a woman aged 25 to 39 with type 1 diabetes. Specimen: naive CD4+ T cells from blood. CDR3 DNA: TGCGCCAGCAGCTACAGGGGTGCAGATACGCAGTATTTT. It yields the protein CASSYRGADTQYF. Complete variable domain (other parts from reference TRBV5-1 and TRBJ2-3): KAGVTQTPRYLIKTRGQQVTLSCSPISGHRSVSWYQQTPGQGLQFLFEYFSETQRNKGNFPGRFSGRQFSNSRSEMNVSTLELGDSALYLCASSYRGADTQYFGPGTRLTVL.